This passage covers 23 T cell receptor beta chains from one sample sequenced in a study of blood T cells in healthy people across ages. Alongside a J-beta primer mix, a sample-barcoded 5' primer served in a second PCR lasting about 7 to 11 cycles. TCRdb independently ran MiXCR on the 5' RACE reads; one entry per CDR3 protein. The sample has about 640,000 distinct CDR3 sequences, 40% to 45% seen once. Sequencing used blood. The receptors were sampled from an older man in good health.

J is TRBJ2-3 and V is TRBV29-1; D is perhaps TRBD1 or TRBD2 (5 bases each). Germline assignment: CDR1 SQVTM and CDR2 ANQGSEA. Trimming stripped 7 bases from V and 2 bases from J, with 10 bases between. The CDR3 extends over 12 amino acids. CDR3 amino acids: CSAGAFTDTQYF. In DNA form, the CDR3 reads TGCAGCGCCGGGGCCTTCACAGATACGCAGTATTTT.

V and J are TRBV4-2 and TRBJ2-1; 7 bases line up with TRBD1. J gave up 3 bases and V 4 bases, and 3 bases lay outside the gene matches. The CDR3 has 14 residues. Germline lookup yields CDR1 LGHNA and CDR2 YNFKEQ. CDR3 nucleotide sequence: TGTGCCAGCAGCCGGGGACAGAGCTACAATGAGCAGTTCTTC. Residues: CASSRGQSYNEQFF.

The chain couples TRBV9 to TRBJ2-1, with D tentatively TRBD2 (7 bases). This CDR3 contains 16 residues. Per the germline V gene, CDR1 is SGDLS and CDR2 is YYNGEE. Trimming shortened V by 3 bases and J by 4 bases, and 17 bases separated the two germline ends. The CDR3 region has the DNA TGTGCCAGCAGCGGCGGGGGCAGTGCTCGATACAATGAGCAGTTCTTC. As protein: CASSGGGSARYNEQFF.

The V call is TRBV12-3 or TRBV12-4, the J call TRBJ2-2, with D perhaps matching TRBD1 or TRBD2 (5 bases each). The length of the CDR3 is 17 residues. Trimming cost V 5 bases and J 4 bases, with 20 bases left between them. The CDR3: CASSTTRMGVVTGELFF. As DNA, the CDR3 is TGTGCCAGCAGTACAACCCGAATGGGGGTTGTCACCGGGGAGCTGTTTTTT.

The rearrangement uses TRBV5-1 and TRBJ1-6; 9 bases line up with TRBD1. CDR3 length equals 15 residues. The ends lost 4 bases at V and 9 bases at J; junction bases unmatched: 8. From germline, CDR1 is SGHRS and CDR2 YFSETQ. Here the CDR3 DNA reads TGCGCCAGCAGCCCCCGGACAGGGGAAGTTTCACCCCTCCACTTT. Protein: CASSPRTGEVSPLHF. The whole variable domain, remainder taken from reference TRBV5-1 and TRBJ1-6, is KAGVTQTPRYLIKTRGQQVTLSCSPISGHRSVSWYQQTPGQGLQFLFEYFSETQRNKGNFPGRFSGRQFSNSRSEMNVSTLELGDSALYLCASSPRTGEVSPLHFGNGTRLTVT.

The J gene is TRBJ2-7, the V gene TRBV3-1; no reliable D call. The V gene's germline CDR1 is LGHDT and CDR2 YNNKEL (reference sequence). This CDR3 has 14 residues. Trimming removed 1 base at V and 3 bases at J, with 10 bases between. The CDR3 coding sequence is TGTGCCAGCAGCCAAGGGCACAGCCGCTACGAGCAGTACTTC. It codes for CASSQGHSRYEQYF.

The chain joins TRBV9 to TRBJ2-7, with 8 bases identical to TRBD1. CDR1 is SGDLS and CDR2 is YYNGEE in the germline V gene. The CDR3 sequence is 15 residues long. V lost 3 bases and J lost 4; bases outside the gene matches: 9. CDR3 loop: CASSGGAGGWYEQYF. CDR3 DNA: TGTGCCAGCAGCGGTGGGGCAGGGGGCTGGTACGAGCAGTACTTC.

Many counts were recorded for this clonotype. The chain is built from TRBV5-1 and TRBJ2-4; tentatively, D is TRBD2 (5 bases). The CDR3 consists of 14 residues. Trimming cost V 0 bases and J 10 bases, with 14 bases left between them. CDR1 is SGHRS and CDR2 is YFSETQ in the germline V gene. The CDR3 DNA sequence: TGCGCCAGCAGCTTGGCCGGCTCTAGCCAAATTCAGTACTTC. Translation: CASSLAGSSQIQYF.

Comments on this clonotype: This may stem from a read error, because a much larger clone lies one nucleotide away. The chain couples TRBV7-9 to TRBJ2-1; no reliable D call. V was clipped by 1 base and J by 9 bases, with 10 bases between them. Per germline, CDR1 SEHNR and CDR2 FQNEAQ (reference sequence). The CDR3 runs to 13 residues. Here the CDR3 DNA reads TGTGCCAGCAGCTTAGAAGGAGTACTTGAGCAGTTCTTC. Translated, it gives CASSLEGVLEQFF.

This clonotype was seen a few times. This chain links TRBV12-3 or TRBV12-4 with TRBJ2-7; 10 nucleotides line up with TRBD1. The CDR3 runs to 15 residues. Losses at the gene ends were 8 bases for V and 5 bases for J; bases not matched to a gene: 12. The CDR3 DNA is TGTGCCAGCGTAGCCCCCGGGACAGGGGTTGACGAGCAGTACTTC. Translated: CASVAPGTGVDEQYF.

This chain connects TRBV7-2 to TRBJ2-3; 8 bases map to TRBD1. Looked up from germline, CDR1 is SGHTA and CDR2 is FQGNSA. This CDR3 has 14 residues. V lost 3 bases to trimming and J lost 7 bases; unmatched junction nucleotides: 6. The CDR3, as DNA: TGTGCCAGCAGCTTTCGACGGACAGGGAATACGCAGTATTTT. This sequence encodes CASSFRRTGNTQYF.

The gene calls are TRBV7-2 and TRBJ2-5; TRBD1 aligns across 8 bases. Germline V gene sequence: CDR1 SGHTA, CDR2 FQGNSA. Unmatched junction bases numbered 1, after V lost 3 bases and J lost 4 bases. This CDR3 has 13 amino acids. CDR3: CASSLGQVETQYF. The DNA for the CDR3 is TGTGCCAGCAGCTTGGGACAGGTAGAGACCCAGTACTTC.

The V call is TRBV2, the J call TRBJ2-7; 7 bases agree with TRBD2. The CDR3 has 16 amino acids. Germline V gene lookup returns CDR1 SNHLY and CDR2 FYNNEI. Unmatched junction bases numbered 20, after V lost 6 bases and J lost 9 bases. The CDR3 reads CASSGPRGGSREGQYF. CDR3 DNA: TGTGCCAGCAGCGGCCCTAGGGGCGGGAGTAGGGAAGGGCAGTACTTC.

In its sample, this clonotype was seen a few times. The chain is built from TRBV6-4 and TRBJ2-3; TRBD2 aligns across 12 bases. The CDR3 runs to 16 residues. CDR1 and CDR2 (germline): MRHNA, SNTAGT. The ends lost 0 bases at V and 4 bases at J; junction bases unmatched: 2. CDR3 sequence: CASSDSLAGGADTQYF. CDR3 nucleotide sequence: TGTGCCAGCAGTGACTCACTAGCGGGAGGCGCAGATACGCAGTATTTT.

There are a few counts of this clonotype. The J gene is TRBJ2-3, the V gene TRBV20-1, with 7 bases fitting TRBD1. The CDR3 contains 16 residues. V was pared by 1 base and J by 2 bases, with 9 bases of the junction left unmatched. Germline CDR1 is DFQATT and CDR2 is SNEGSKA (reference sequence). This chain's CDR3 is CSARGGGHPLTDTQYF. The CDR3 DNA is TGCAGTGCTAGAGGAGGGGGCCACCCCCTCACAGATACGCAGTATTTT.

J is TRBJ2-3 and V is TRBV12-3 or TRBV12-4, with a tentative D call TRBD1 (6 bases). The CDR3 extends over 16 amino acids. V was pared by 5 bases and J by 1 base, with 16 bases between. The CDR3, as DNA: TGTGCCAGCAGTATATCACAGGGATCGGGCACAGATACGCAGTATTTT. Translation: CASSISQGSGTDTQYF.

This clonotype was counted at least ten times. The genes are TRBV28 and TRBJ2-1; the match to TRBD1 covers 9 bases. Unmatched junction bases numbered 9, after V lost 5 bases and J lost 7 bases. The CDR3 has 15 amino acids. Germline CDR1 reads MDHEN; CDR2 reads SYDVKM. CDR3 residues: CASSDPGQGMNEQFF. Here the CDR3 DNA reads TGTGCCAGCAGTGATCCGGGACAGGGTATGAATGAGCAGTTCTTC.

The chain uses TRBV6-5 and TRBJ1-3; possibly TRBD1 for D (6 bases). With 0 bases removed from V and 3 bases from J, the gap between germline ends came to 9 bases. The CDR3 runs to 15 residues. The germline gives CDR1 MNHEY, CDR2 SVGAGI. CDR3 bases: TGTGCCAGCAGTTACTCATCAGGGGTTGGAAACACCATATATTTT. Its protein is CASSYSSGVGNTIYF.

This clonotype has a count of ten or more. The CDR3 bases are TGTGCCAGCAGTGCCCAGGGACTAGCGGGGACCTACGAGCAGTACTTC. Amino acid sequence: CASSAQGLAGTYEQYF. V and J are TRBV27 and TRBJ2-7; TRBD2 matches 13 bases. The junction had 6 bases not matched to a gene; V was cut back by 5 bases and J by 2 bases. The CDR3 covers 16 residues. The germline V gene has CDR1 MNHEY and CDR2 SMNVEV (reference sequence).

The chain is built from TRBV20-1 and TRBJ2-5; 10 nucleotides align to TRBD2. CDR1 and CDR2 (germline): DFQATT, SNEGSKA (reference sequence). The V and J ends lost 5 bases and 11 bases, in that order; junction bases with no gene match: 14. The CDR3 extends over 14 amino acids. The DNA of the CDR3 is TGCAGTGCTGGAGGGACTAGCGTATACAATGAGCAGTACTTC. Residues: CSAGGTSVYNEQYF.

This chain links TRBV20-1 with TRBJ2-2; D remains unclear. Germline CDR1 and CDR2: DFQATT and SNEGSKA (reference sequence). V was clipped by 2 bases and J by 0 bases, with 10 bases between them. The CDR3 loop spans 15 amino acids. CDR3 DNA: TGCAGTGCTAGACCTCCCGGCCCGAACACCGGGGAGCTGTTTTTT. It codes for CSARPPGPNTGELFF.

The rearrangement uses TRBV4-3 and TRBJ1-4; possible D gene TRBD1, 5 bases. V lost 1 base and J lost 3, with 9 bases in between. The length of the CDR3 is 15 residues. Germline V CDR1 and CDR2: LGHNA, YSLEER. CDR3 sequence (DNA): TGCGCCAGCAGCCAAGCCAGGGCAGCTAATGAAAAACTGTTTTTT. It specifies CASSQARAANEKLFF.

This clonotype was picked up a small number of times. The genes are TRBV15 and TRBJ1-4; D ambiguous. Germline V gives CDR1 LNHNV, CDR2 YYDKDF (reference sequence). V was pared by 1 base and J by 5 bases, with 14 bases between. The CDR3 runs 16 residues. CDR3 sequence reads: CATSRGSGEKNEKLFF. DNA of the CDR3: TGTGCCACCAGCAGAGGTTCAGGAGAAAAAAATGAAAAACTGTTTTTT. Complete variable domain (other parts from reference TRBV15 and TRBJ1-4): DAMVIQNPRYQVTQFGKPVTLSCSQTLNHNVMYWYQQKSSQAPKLLFHYYDKDFNNEADTPDNFQSRRPNTSFCFLDIRSPGLGDTAMYLCATSRGSGEKNEKLFFGSGTQLSVL.